This T cell receptor (beta chain) came from a study of healthy donors' naive CD4 and CD8 T cells. Study-level background: For TCR alpha, new primers spanned all functional IMGT alpha genes.

Sorting defined naive CD4+ as CD4+CD8-CD45RO-CD45RA+ and naive CD8+ as CD8+CD4-CD45RA+CD27bright. Starting from 500 ng of total RNA, TCR libraries were made with linear amplification. Under the authors' procedure: 78,498 TCR alpha transcripts were sequenced from 5 healthy donors. In TCRdb, the reads were re-called with MiXCR into one record per CDR3 protein. TCRdb, not the authors, supplied the V and J calls. This table holds roughly 200,000 distinct CDR3 sequences, over 60% found once. Germline V gene sequence: CDR1 SGHNT, CDR2 YYREEE (reference sequence). Trimming removed 4 bases from V and 11 bases from J, with 24 bases in between. The CDR3 has 15 residues.

The receptor comes from a pool of human donors in good health; the sample pools cells from several healthy donors. V is TRBV5-4 and J is TRBJ1-1, with D perhaps TRBD1 (6 bases). The sequenced sample was naive CD4+ and CD8+ T cells sorted from blood, pooled from several donors. CDR3 bases: TGTGCCAGCAGCCAACCACAGGGTCGGGGGTTGGAGGCTTTCTTT. Translation gives CASSQPQGRGLEAFF.